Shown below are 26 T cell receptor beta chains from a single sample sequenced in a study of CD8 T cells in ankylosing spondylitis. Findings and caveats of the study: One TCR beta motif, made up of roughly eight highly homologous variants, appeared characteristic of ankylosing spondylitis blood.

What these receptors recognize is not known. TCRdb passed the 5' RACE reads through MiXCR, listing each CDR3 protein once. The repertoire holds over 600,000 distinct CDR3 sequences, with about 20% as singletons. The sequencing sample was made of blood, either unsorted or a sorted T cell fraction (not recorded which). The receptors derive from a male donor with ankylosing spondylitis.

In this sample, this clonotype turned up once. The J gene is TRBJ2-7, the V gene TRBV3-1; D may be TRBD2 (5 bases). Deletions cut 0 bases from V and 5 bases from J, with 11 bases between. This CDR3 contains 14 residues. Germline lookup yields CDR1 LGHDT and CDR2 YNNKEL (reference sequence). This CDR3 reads CASSQEWGDDEQYF. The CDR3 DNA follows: TGTGCCAGCAGCCAAGAGTGGGGAGACGACGAGCAGTACTTC.

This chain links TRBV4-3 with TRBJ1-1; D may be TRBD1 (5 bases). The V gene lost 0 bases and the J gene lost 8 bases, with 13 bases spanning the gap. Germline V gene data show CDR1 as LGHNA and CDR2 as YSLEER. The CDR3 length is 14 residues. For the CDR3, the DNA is TGCGCCAGCAGCCAAGATCCCCGGGACCCAGAAGCTTTCTTT. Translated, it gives CASSQDPRDPEAFF.

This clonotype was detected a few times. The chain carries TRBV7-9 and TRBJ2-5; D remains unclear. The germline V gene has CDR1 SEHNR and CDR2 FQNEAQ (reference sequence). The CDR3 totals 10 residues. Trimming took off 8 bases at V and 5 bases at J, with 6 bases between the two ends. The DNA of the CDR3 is TGTGCCAGCGGTGTCGAGACCCAGTACTTC. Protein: CASGVETQYF. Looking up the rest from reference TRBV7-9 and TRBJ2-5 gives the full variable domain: DTGVSQNPRHKITKRGQNVTFRCDPISEHNRLYWYRQTLGQGPEFLTYFQNEAQLEKSRLLSDRFSAERPKGSFSTLEIQRTEQGDSAMYLCASGVETQYFGPGTRLLVL.

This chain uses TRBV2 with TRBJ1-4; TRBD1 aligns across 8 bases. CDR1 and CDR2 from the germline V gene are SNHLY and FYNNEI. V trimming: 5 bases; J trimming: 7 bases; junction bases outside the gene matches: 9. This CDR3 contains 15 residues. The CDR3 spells CASSLGQGITEKLFF. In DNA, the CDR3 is TGTGCCAGCAGTCTTGGACAGGGTATAACTGAAAAACTGTTTTTT.

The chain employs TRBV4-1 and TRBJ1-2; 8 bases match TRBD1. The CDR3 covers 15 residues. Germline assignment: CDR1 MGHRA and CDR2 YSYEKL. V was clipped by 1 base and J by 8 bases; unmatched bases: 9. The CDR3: CASSQAGQGAGGYTF. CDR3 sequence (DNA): TGCGCCAGCAGCCAAGCGGGGCAGGGGGCTGGGGGCTACACCTTC.

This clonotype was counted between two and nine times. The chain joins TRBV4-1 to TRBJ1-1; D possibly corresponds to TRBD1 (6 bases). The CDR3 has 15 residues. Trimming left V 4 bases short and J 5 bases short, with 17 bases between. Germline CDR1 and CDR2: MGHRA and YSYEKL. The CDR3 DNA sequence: TGCGCCAGCAGCCCAGGGCAGGGGTCGCGGACTGAAGCTTTCTTT. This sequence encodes CASSPGQGSRTEAFF.

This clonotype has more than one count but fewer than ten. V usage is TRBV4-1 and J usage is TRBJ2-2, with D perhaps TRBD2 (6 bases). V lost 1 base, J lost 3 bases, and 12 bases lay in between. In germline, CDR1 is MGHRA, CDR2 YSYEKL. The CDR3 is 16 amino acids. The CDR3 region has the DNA TGCGCCAGCAGCCAAGTGGACGGGGGATACACCGGGGAGCTGTTTTTT. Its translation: CASSQVDGGYTGELFF.

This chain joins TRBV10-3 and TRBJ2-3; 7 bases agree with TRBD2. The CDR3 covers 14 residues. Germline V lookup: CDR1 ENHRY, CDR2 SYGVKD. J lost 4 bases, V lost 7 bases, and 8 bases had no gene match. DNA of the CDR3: TGTGCCATCACCGCCTCTAGCGGAGCAGATACGCAGTATTTT. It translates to CAITASSGADTQYF.

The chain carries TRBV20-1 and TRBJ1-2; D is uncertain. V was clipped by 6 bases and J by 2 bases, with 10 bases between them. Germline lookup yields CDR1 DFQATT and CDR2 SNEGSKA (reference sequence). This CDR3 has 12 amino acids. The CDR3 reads CSARHDNYGYTF. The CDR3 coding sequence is TGCAGTGCCAGACATGACAACTATGGCTACACCTTC.

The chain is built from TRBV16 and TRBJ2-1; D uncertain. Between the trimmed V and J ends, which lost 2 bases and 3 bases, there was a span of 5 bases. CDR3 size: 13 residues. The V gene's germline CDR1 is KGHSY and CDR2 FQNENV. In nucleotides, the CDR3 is TGTGCCAGCAGCCAAGTAAGCTACAATGAGCAGTTCTTC. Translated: CASSQVSYNEQFF.

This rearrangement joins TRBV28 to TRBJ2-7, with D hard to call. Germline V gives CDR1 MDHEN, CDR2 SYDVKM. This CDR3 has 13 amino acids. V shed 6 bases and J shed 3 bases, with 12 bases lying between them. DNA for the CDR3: TGTGCCAGCAGGACCGGTTATCTCTACGAGCAGTACTTC. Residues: CASRTGYLYEQYF. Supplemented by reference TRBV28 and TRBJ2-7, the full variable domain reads DVKVTQSSRYLVKRTGEKVFLECVQDMDHENMFWYRQDPGLGLRLIYFSYDVKMKEKGDIPEGYSVSREKKERFSLILESASTNQTSMYLCASRTGYLYEQYFGPGTRLTVT.

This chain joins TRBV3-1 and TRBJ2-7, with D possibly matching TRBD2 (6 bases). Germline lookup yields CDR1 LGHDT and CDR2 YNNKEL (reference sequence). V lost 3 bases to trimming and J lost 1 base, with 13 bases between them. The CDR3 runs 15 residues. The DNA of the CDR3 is TGTGCCAGCAGCCAGTTTACTAGCCCATCCTACGAGCAGTACTTC. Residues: CASSQFTSPSYEQYF.

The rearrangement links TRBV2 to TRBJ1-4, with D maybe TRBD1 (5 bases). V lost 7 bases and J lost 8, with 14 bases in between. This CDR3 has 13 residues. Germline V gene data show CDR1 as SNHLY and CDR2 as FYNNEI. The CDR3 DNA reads TGTGCCAGCAACCTGAGGGAGGGGGAAAAACTGTTTTTT. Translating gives CASNLREGEKLFF.

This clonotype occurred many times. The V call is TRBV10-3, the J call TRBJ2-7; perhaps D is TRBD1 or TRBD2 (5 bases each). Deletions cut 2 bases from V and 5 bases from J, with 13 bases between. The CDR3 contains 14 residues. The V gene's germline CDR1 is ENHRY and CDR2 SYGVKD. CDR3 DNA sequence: TGTGCCATCAGTGAGAGAGGGGCGCGGGACGAGCAGTACTTC. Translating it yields CAISERGARDEQYF.

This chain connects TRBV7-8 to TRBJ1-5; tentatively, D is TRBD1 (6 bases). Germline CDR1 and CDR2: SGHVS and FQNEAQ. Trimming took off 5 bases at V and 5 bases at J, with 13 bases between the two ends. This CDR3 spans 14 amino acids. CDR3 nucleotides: TGTGCCAGCAGCCAAACAGGGATCTATCAGCCCCAGCATTTT. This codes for CASSQTGIYQPQHF.

CDR3 sequence reads: CSARDRDRGQPNEKLFF. DNA of the CDR3: TGCAGTGCTAGAGATCGTGACAGGGGGCAGCCTAATGAAAAACTGTTTTTT. The V call is TRBV20-1, the J call TRBJ1-4; 10 bases are shared with TRBD1. The CDR3 is 17 amino acids. With 0 bases clipped from V and 3 bases from J, the junction kept 7 bases outside the gene matches. Germline V gene lookup returns CDR1 DFQATT and CDR2 SNEGSKA (reference sequence).

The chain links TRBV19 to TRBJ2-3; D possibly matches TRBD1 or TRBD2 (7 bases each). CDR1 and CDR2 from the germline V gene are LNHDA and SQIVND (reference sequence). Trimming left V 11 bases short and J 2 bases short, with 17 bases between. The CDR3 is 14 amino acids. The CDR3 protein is CASRAGQITDTQYF. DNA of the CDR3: TGTGCCTCCCGAGCGGGACAGATCACAGATACGCAGTATTTT.

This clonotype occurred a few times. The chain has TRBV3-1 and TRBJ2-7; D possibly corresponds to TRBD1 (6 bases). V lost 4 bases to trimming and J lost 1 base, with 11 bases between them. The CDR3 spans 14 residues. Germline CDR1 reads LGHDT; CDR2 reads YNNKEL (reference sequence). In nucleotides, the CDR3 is TGTGCCAGCAGCCGACAGGCCGAATCCTACGAGCAGTACTTC. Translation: CASSRQAESYEQYF.

CDR3 region: CASTNGGNTGELFF. The DNA of the CDR3 is TGTGCCAGCACGAACGGGGGCAACACCGGGGAGCTGTTTTTT. The V call is TRBV7-3, the J call TRBJ2-2; D may be TRBD1 or TRBD2 (6 bases each). This CDR3 contains 14 residues. The germline V gene encodes CDR1 SGHTA and CDR2 FQGTGA. Deletions cut 7 bases from V and 2 bases from J, with 11 bases between.

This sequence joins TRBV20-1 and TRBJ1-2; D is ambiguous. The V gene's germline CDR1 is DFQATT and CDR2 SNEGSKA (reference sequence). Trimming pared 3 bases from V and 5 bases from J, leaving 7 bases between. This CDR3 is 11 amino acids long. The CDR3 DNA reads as TGCAGTGCTAGTGGGCCATATGGCTACACCTTC. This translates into CSASGPYGYTF.

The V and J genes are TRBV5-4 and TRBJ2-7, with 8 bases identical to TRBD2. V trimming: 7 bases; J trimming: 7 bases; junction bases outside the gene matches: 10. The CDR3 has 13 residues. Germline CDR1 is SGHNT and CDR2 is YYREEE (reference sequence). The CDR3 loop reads CASRGGNLREQYF. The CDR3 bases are TGTGCCAGCCGGGGGGGGAACCTACGAGAGCAGTACTTC.

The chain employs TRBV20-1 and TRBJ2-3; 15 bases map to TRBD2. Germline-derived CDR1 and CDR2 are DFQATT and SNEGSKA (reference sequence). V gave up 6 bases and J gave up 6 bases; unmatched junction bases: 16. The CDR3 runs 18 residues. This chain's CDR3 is CSASAGLAGGPESDTQYF. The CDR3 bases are TGCAGTGCAAGCGCCGGACTAGCGGGGGGGCCCGAGTCGGATACGCAGTATTTT.

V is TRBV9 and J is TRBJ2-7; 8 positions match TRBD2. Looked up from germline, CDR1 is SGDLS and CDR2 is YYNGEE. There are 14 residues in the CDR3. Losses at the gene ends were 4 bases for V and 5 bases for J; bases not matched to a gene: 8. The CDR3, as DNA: TGTGCCAGCAGCATTAGCGGGAAGCTCGACGAGCAGTACTTC. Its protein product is CASSISGKLDEQYF.

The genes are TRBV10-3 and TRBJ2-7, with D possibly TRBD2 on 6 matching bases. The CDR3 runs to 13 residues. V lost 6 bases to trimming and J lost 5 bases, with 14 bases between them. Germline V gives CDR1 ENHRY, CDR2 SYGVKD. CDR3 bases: TGTGCCATCAGCTACGGGGGAGACGACGAGCAGTACTTC. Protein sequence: CAISYGGDDEQYF.

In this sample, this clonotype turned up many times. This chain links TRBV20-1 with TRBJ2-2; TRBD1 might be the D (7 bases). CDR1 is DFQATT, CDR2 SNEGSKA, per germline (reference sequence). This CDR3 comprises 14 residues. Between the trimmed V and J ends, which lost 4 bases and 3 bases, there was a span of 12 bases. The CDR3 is CSATQGGDTGELFF. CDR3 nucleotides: TGCAGTGCTACGCAGGGGGGCGACACCGGGGAGCTGTTTTTT.

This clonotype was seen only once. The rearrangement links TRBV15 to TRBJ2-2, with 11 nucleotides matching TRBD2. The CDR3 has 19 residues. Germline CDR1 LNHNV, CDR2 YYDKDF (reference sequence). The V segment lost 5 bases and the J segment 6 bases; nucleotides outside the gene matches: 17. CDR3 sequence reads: CATSRKRTSGGPHAGELFF. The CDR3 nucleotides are TGTGCCACCAGCCGAAAAAGAACTAGCGGGGGCCCACACGCCGGGGAGCTGTTTTTT.